Each of the 27 T cell receptor beta chains below was sequenced from the same sample in a study of response to subunit inactivated influenza vaccine. TCRdb redid the calling of the RT-PCR reads with MiXCR, one entry per CDR3 protein. The table records 650,000 to 700,000 distinct CDR3 sequences, 15% to 18% of them present only once. Sequencing was performed on PBMCs from blood, taken 11 to 12 days after vaccination. The source is a man aged 50 to 59 who received an inactivated influenza vaccine.

The V and J genes are TRBV7-7 and TRBJ2-7; 9 positions agree with TRBD2. From germline, CDR1 is SSHAT and CDR2 FNYEAQ (reference sequence). J gave up 7 bases and V 6 bases, and 7 bases lay outside the gene matches. The CDR3 totals 13 residues. CDR3 sequence reads: CASSKLAGDEQYF. CDR3 nucleotides: TGTGCCAGCAGTAAACTAGCGGGTGATGAGCAGTACTTC.

The V call is TRBV3-1, the J call TRBJ2-1; no firm D call. CDR3 length: 14 amino acids. Trimming cost V 5 bases and J 2 bases, with 10 bases left between them. Germline CDR1 LGHDT, CDR2 YNNKEL (reference sequence). The CDR3 DNA reads as TGTGCCAGCAGCTACCTAGGTACCTACAATGAGCAGTTCTTC. Translating it yields CASSYLGTYNEQFF.

This clonotype turned up a few times. This chain uses TRBV28 with TRBJ2-7; D is unclear. The germline V gene has CDR1 MDHEN and CDR2 SYDVKM. The CDR3 sequence is 11 residues long. V shed 7 bases and J shed 3 bases, with 7 bases lying between them. CDR3 nucleotide sequence: TGTGCCAGCACCTCGTTCTACGAGCAGTACTTC. Translation: CASTSFYEQYF. Looking up the rest from reference TRBV28 and TRBJ2-7 gives the full variable domain: DVKVTQSSRYLVKRTGEKVFLECVQDMDHENMFWYRQDPGLGLRLIYFSYDVKMKEKGDIPEGYSVSREKKERFSLILESASTNQTSMYLCASTSFYEQYFGPGTRLTVT.

This clonotype was seen only a few times. This sequence joins TRBV28 and TRBJ2-5; tentatively, D is TRBD1 (6 bases). The germline V gene encodes CDR1 MDHEN and CDR2 SYDVKM. The CDR3 runs to 16 residues. V lost 5 bases and J 7 bases, leaving 23 bases between the germline ends. CDR3 loop: CASSASTGTPNRTQYF. The CDR3 nucleotides read TGTGCCAGCAGTGCTTCAACCGGGACACCGAATCGGACCCAGTACTTC.

This clonotype has more than one count but fewer than ten. The chain uses TRBV2 and TRBJ2-5; 11 bases map to TRBD1. The CDR3 length is 15 residues. V gave up 3 bases and J gave up 7 bases; unmatched junction bases: 7. CDR1 SNHLY and CDR2 FYNNEI come from the germline V gene. CDR3 loop: CASSDVDRGQGTQYF. The CDR3, as DNA: TGTGCCAGCAGTGATGTGGACAGGGGGCAGGGGACCCAGTACTTC.

The chain recombines TRBV3-1 with TRBJ2-3; D remains ambiguous. Germline CDR1 LGHDT, CDR2 YNNKEL (reference sequence). The CDR3 has 15 amino acids. Deletions cut 0 bases from V and 2 bases from J, with 9 bases between. The CDR3 here is CASSQERLITDTQYF. The CDR3, as DNA: TGTGCCAGCAGCCAAGAAAGGTTGATCACAGATACGCAGTATTTT.

This clonotype was seen a few times. The chain links TRBV10-3 to TRBJ2-7; D possibly matches TRBD1 or TRBD2 (5 bases each). The V and J ends lost 6 bases and 0 bases respectively, with 15 bases between them. This CDR3 contains 15 residues. Per the germline V gene, CDR1 is ENHRY and CDR2 is SYGVKD. The CDR3 sequence: CAISPGRLSSYEQYF. CDR3 in DNA: TGTGCCATCAGCCCGGGACGGCTAAGCTCCTACGAGCAGTACTTC.

Only a few counts were recorded for this clonotype. J is TRBJ2-2 and V is TRBV3-1, with TRBD2 matching over 7 bases. Looked up from germline, CDR1 is LGHDT and CDR2 is YNNKEL (reference sequence). The CDR3 runs 15 residues. V shed 1 base, J shed 4 bases, and the junction held 3 bases outside the gene matches. CDR3 DNA sequence: TGTGCCAGCAGCCAAGTAGCGGGTATCACCGGGGAGCTGTTTTTT. Encoded protein: CASSQVAGITGELFF.

This clonotype was seen a single time. An end of the junction differs from the germline gene, which may be a read error. This chain uses TRBV10-3 with TRBJ2-3, with TRBD2 matching over 10 bases. This CDR3 comprises 19 residues. The germline gives CDR1 ENHRY, CDR2 SYGVKD. In DNA form, the CDR3 reads TGTGCCATCAGCAGACAATTATCACCCCGACTAGCGGGCACAGGTACGCAGTATTTT. Translation gives CAISRQLSPRLAGTGTQYF.

The table lists this clonotype with a few counts. The J gene is TRBJ2-1, the V gene TRBV28; no definite D call. Per the germline V gene, CDR1 is MDHEN and CDR2 is SYDVKM. The germline V and J ends were trimmed by 5 bases and 0 bases, with 11 bases remaining between them. CDR3 length: 15 residues. CDR3 amino acids: CASSPPGFSYNEQFF. The CDR3 DNA reads TGTGCCAGCAGTCCGCCCGGGTTCTCCTACAATGAGCAGTTCTTC.

A few counts support this clonotype. The chain links TRBV12-3 or TRBV12-4 to TRBJ1-6; no firm D call. The V gene lost 2 bases and the J gene lost 5 bases, with 10 bases spanning the gap. The CDR3 is 15 residues long. In nucleotides, the CDR3 is TGTGCCAGCAGTTTATCCACTCTGAATAATTCACCCCTCCACTTT. It specifies CASSLSTLNNSPLHF.

The rearrangement uses TRBV2 and TRBJ2-5, with TRBD2 matching over 11 bases. Germline-derived CDR1 and CDR2 are SNHLY and FYNNEI. The CDR3 totals 14 residues. Germline trimming cut 6 bases from V and 4 bases from J; bases unmatched to any gene: 4. CDR3 sequence reads: CASRGTSGRETQYF. The CDR3 DNA is TGTGCCAGCAGGGGTACTAGCGGGAGAGAGACCCAGTACTTC.

A few counts support this clonotype. The chain combines TRBV2 with TRBJ1-3; tentative D call: TRBD1 (5 bases). The CDR3 is 13 amino acids. Trimming took 4 bases from V and 3 from J, leaving 7 bases between them. The germline CDR1 and CDR2 sequences are SNHLY and FYNNEI. The CDR3 here is CASSGGHGNTIYF. CDR3 bases: TGTGCCAGCAGTGGGGGCCATGGAAACACCATATATTTT.

In this sample, this clonotype turned up a few times. This chain connects TRBV7-9 to TRBJ2-5; TRBD2 agrees at 11 bases. Germline-derived CDR1 and CDR2 are SEHNR and FQNEAQ (reference sequence). The CDR3 loop spans 15 amino acids. The V and J ends lost 5 bases and 7 bases, in that order; junction bases with no gene match: 9. Here the CDR3 DNA reads TGTGCCAGCAGCCGATCTAGCGGGGGGCCCTTGACCCAGTACTTC. It codes for CASSRSSGGPLTQYF.

This chain uses TRBV29-1 with TRBJ1-3; D unresolved. Trimming took 6 bases from V and 1 from J, leaving 7 bases between them. Germline loops: CDR1 SQVTM, CDR2 ANQGSEA. CDR3 length: 12 residues. CDR3 region: CSVGMSGNTIYF. The CDR3 DNA sequence: TGCAGCGTGGGGATGTCTGGAAACACCATATATTTT.

This clonotype has a handful of counts. The rearrangement joins TRBV20-1 to TRBJ2-3; D gene ambiguous. Trimming removed 6 bases from V and 4 bases from J, with 14 bases in between. In germline, CDR1 is DFQATT, CDR2 SNEGSKA (reference sequence). The CDR3 contains 13 residues. The DNA for the CDR3 is TGCAGTGCCAAAGCCCCCGTCGCAGATACGCAGTATTTT. Its protein is CSAKAPVADTQYF.

This clonotype was observed a handful of times. An end of the junction does not agree with germline; a read error may underlie this. This rearrangement joins TRBV15 to TRBJ2-2, with 10 nucleotides matching TRBD2. The CDR3 runs 16 residues. Germline V gives CDR1 LNHNV, CDR2 YYDKDF (reference sequence). The DNA of the CDR3 is TGTGCCACCAGCAGTAAAGCGGGAGGGCCCACCGGGGAGCCGTTTTTT. Encoded protein: CATSSKAGGPTGEPFF.

This clonotype was seen more than once but under ten times. The chain combines TRBV30 with TRBJ2-5, with D perhaps TRBD1 (5 bases). V was clipped by 5 bases and J by 7 bases, with 14 bases between them. The V gene's germline CDR1 is GTSNPN and CDR2 SVGIG (reference sequence). This CDR3 comprises 12 residues. The chain's CDR3 is CAWDLGRGTQYF. For the CDR3, the DNA is TGTGCCTGGGATCTGGGGCGCGGGACCCAGTACTTC.

This clonotype was seen a handful of times. V usage is TRBV7-2 and J usage is TRBJ2-1; 11 bases are a match to TRBD2. Germline trimming cut 7 bases from V and 6 bases from J; bases unmatched to any gene: 14. Germline CDR1 is SGHTA and CDR2 is FQGNSA. The CDR3 runs to 17 residues. In DNA form, the CDR3 reads TGTGCCAGCACCGACCAGATAGCGGGGGGGCCCGGCAATGAGCAGTTCTTC. Residues: CASTDQIAGGPGNEQFF.

This chain joins TRBV5-1 and TRBJ2-3; D not resolved. Germline V CDR1 and CDR2: SGHRS, YFSETQ. CDR3 size: 14 residues. V lost 3 bases and J lost 1, with 9 bases in between. The CDR3 here is CASSSGWGTDTQYF. The CDR3 nucleotides are TGCGCCAGCAGCTCCGGGTGGGGCACAGATACGCAGTATTTT.

The chain couples TRBV3-1 to TRBJ2-7; 8 bases line up with TRBD1. V was clipped by 4 bases and J by 3 bases; unmatched bases: 11. The CDR3 is made up of 16 amino acids. Germline CDR1 is LGHDT and CDR2 is YNNKEL (reference sequence). The CDR3 DNA follows: TGTGCCAGCAGCCTAAGGACAGGGCCGGGCGACTACGAGCAGTACTTC. It specifies CASSLRTGPGDYEQYF.

V gene TRBV29-1 combines with J gene TRBJ2-3; 7 positions agree with TRBD1. CDR3 length equals 14 residues. V lost 0 bases and J lost 6; bases outside the gene matches: 6. In germline, CDR1 is SQVTM, CDR2 ANQGSEA. As DNA, the CDR3 is TGCAGCGTTGAAGATCAGACAGGGCGGGATACGCAGTATTTT. Translating it yields CSVEDQTGRDTQYF.

This clonotype was picked up a small number of times. The V and J genes are TRBV5-5 and TRBJ2-5; D is possibly TRBD2 (5 bases). V lost 3 bases and J 3 bases, leaving 12 bases between the germline ends. Germline-derived CDR1 and CDR2 are SGHKS and YYEKEE (reference sequence). This CDR3 spans 14 amino acids. The CDR3 DNA reads TGTGCCAGCAGCTCGACTACGCGAGAAGAGACCCAGTACTTC. Protein sequence: CASSSTTREETQYF.

The chain combines TRBV20-1 with TRBJ1-1; 10 nucleotides align to TRBD1. The junction had 7 bases not matched to a gene; V was cut back by 5 bases and J by 4 bases. Germline V lookup: CDR1 DFQATT, CDR2 SNEGSKA (reference sequence). CDR3 length equals 14 residues. For the CDR3, the DNA is TGCAGTGCTGCTTGGACAGGGGGGATCACTGAAGCTTTCTTT. This encodes CSAAWTGGITEAFF.

This chain joins TRBV24-1 and TRBJ2-1; D may be TRBD2 (6 bases). The CDR3 totals 14 residues. Germline CDR1 KGHDR, CDR2 SFDVKD. Trimming removed 6 bases from V and 7 bases from J, with 15 bases in between. CDR3 residues: CATSRSAGRNEQFF. CDR3 nucleotides: TGTGCCACCAGTCGTTCAGCGGGTAGGAATGAGCAGTTCTTC.

The chain joins TRBV7-9 to TRBJ1-2, with D possibly being TRBD1 (5 bases). The V end lost 3 bases, the J end lost 8 bases, and 10 bases lay between the germline ends. Germline V gene sequence: CDR1 SEHNR, CDR2 FQNEAQ (reference sequence). This CDR3 spans 12 amino acids. DNA for the CDR3: TGTGCCAGCAGCTTTTCAAGGGACGGCTACACCTTC. Translated: CASSFSRDGYTF.

Only a few counts were recorded for this clonotype. The V and J genes are TRBV7-2 and TRBJ1-1; D ambiguous. The germline gives CDR1 SGHTA, CDR2 FQGNSA. The CDR3 length is 14 residues. V was trimmed by 1 base and J by 4 bases, leaving 10 bases between them. The CDR3 DNA is TGTGCCAGCAGCTTAGGAGGGTTGGGCACTGAAGCTTTCTTT. Its protein is CASSLGGLGTEAFF.